One and the same sample provided the 21 T cell receptor beta chains below, sequenced in a study of blood T cell repertoires in COVID-19. Measured with immunoSEQ multiplex PCR; TCRdb has only the in-frame clones, and not every one. The table records approximately 500,000 clones, approximately 91% of them present only once. The specimen sequenced was peripheral blood. These receptor sequences come from a woman aged 45-65 years with COVID-19, enrolled during active disease.

The chain is built from TRBV7-9 and TRBJ1-5; 10 bases match TRBD1. The CDR3 spans 14 residues. Germline lookup yields CDR1 SEHNR and CDR2 FQNEAQ (reference sequence). V dropped 5 bases and J dropped 6; count of bases not matched to a gene: 4. The CDR3 DNA sequence: TGTGCCAGCAGCCCCCGGGACAGGGGTCAGCCCCAGCATTTT. This codes for CASSPRDRGQPQHF.

J is TRBJ2-3 and V is TRBV5-8, with 10 bases aligning to TRBD2. The CDR3 is 17 amino acids. J was trimmed by 0 bases and V by 0 bases; bases with no gene match: 4. The germline CDR1 and CDR2 sequences are SGHTS and YDEGEE. The CDR3 reads CASSLDLAGASTDTQYF. In DNA form, the CDR3 reads TGTGCCAGCAGCTTGGACCTAGCGGGGGCCAGCACAGATACGCAGTATTTT.

This clone came up once. The CDR3 DNA sequence: TGTGCCAGCAGCCCTCCACCAGGGAACACCGGGGAGCTGTTTTTT. It codes for CASSPPPGNTGELFF. The chain carries TRBV3-1 (or the pseudogene TRBV3-2) and TRBJ2-2; D remains ambiguous. Germline values: CDR1 LGHDT, CDR2 YNNKEL (reference sequence). Between the trimmed V and J ends, which lost 4 bases and 1 base, there was a span of 10 bases. The CDR3 has 15 amino acids.

The chain is built from TRBV30 and TRBJ1-2, with D possibly TRBD1 on 5 matching bases. This CDR3 spans 13 amino acids. Per germline, CDR1 GTSNPN and CDR2 SVGIG (reference sequence). V shed 5 bases and J shed 3 bases, with 13 bases lying between them. The CDR3 here is CAWVDRQHYGYTF. The CDR3 bases are TGTGCCTGGGTGGACCGACAGCACTATGGCTACACCTTC.

The chain is built from TRBV3-1 (or the pseudogene TRBV3-2) and TRBJ1-4; D unclear. Germline assignment: CDR1 LGHDT and CDR2 YNNKEL (reference sequence). The V end was cut by 4 bases, the J end by 5 bases, with 14 bases between. CDR3 size: 15 residues. CDR3 nucleotide sequence: TGTGCCAGCAGCCCCACAGCAGCCTTGAATGAAAAACTGTTTTTT. Translated: CASSPTAALNEKLFF.

The table lists this clone with a count of one. J is TRBJ2-1 and V is TRBV11-3, with 14 bases identical to TRBD2. CDR1 and CDR2 (germline): SGHNT, YENEEA. V lost 4 bases, J lost 10 bases, and 12 bases stayed unmatched. The CDR3 totals 17 residues. The CDR3 sequence is CASSSLGLAGAPGEQFF. Here the CDR3 DNA reads TGTGCCAGCAGCTCCTTGGGACTAGCGGGGGCTCCCGGAGAGCAGTTCTTC.

The genes are TRBV9 and TRBJ2-4; D possibly corresponds to TRBD2 (5 bases). The CDR3 extends over 13 amino acids. V was trimmed by 0 bases and J by 6 bases, leaving 7 bases between them. The germline CDR1 and CDR2 sequences are SGDLS and YYNGEE. The CDR3 nucleotides read TGTGCCAGCAGCGTAGGGGAGCTAAACATTCAGTACTTC. It specifies CASSVGELNIQYF.

The gene calls are TRBV2 and TRBJ1-2; 9 nucleotides align to TRBD1. Germline V gives CDR1 SNHLY, CDR2 FYNNEI. CDR3 length equals 13 residues. J was trimmed by 7 bases and V by 10 bases; bases with no gene match: 10. The CDR3 region has the DNA TGTGCCATCTCGCCGGGACAGGGAGTTGGCTACACCTTC. This codes for CAISPGQGVGYTF.

This sequence joins TRBV27 and TRBJ1-1, with D hard to call. The CDR3 loop spans 15 amino acids. V lost 3 bases, J lost 1 base, and 12 bases lay in between. CDR1 is MNHEY, CDR2 SMNVEV, per germline (reference sequence). The CDR3 here is CASSFHGSSNTEAFF. In DNA form, the CDR3 reads TGTGCCAGCAGTTTTCACGGGAGCTCGAACACTGAAGCTTTCTTT.

The CDR3 protein is CASFDRGDYGYTF. Here the CDR3 DNA reads TGTGCCAGCTTCGACAGGGGAGACTATGGCTACACCTTC. The chain is built from TRBV6-6 and TRBJ1-2; 8 nucleotides line up with TRBD1. The V segment lost 8 bases and the J segment 3 bases; nucleotides outside the gene matches: 5. Germline V CDR1 and CDR2: MNHNY, SVGAGI (reference sequence). The CDR3 length is 13 residues.

This chain joins TRBV5-6 and TRBJ2-7, with 9 bases matching TRBD1. J lost 5 bases, V lost 3 bases, and 6 bases had no gene match. Looked up from germline, CDR1 is SGHDT and CDR2 is YYEEEE. The CDR3 covers 14 residues. This chain's CDR3 is CASSSDRGRNEQYF. The CDR3 DNA reads as TGTGCCAGCAGCTCGGACAGGGGAAGGAACGAGCAGTACTTC.

The rearrangement links TRBV6-5 to TRBJ2-1; tentative D call: TRBD1 (5 bases). Trimming pared 5 bases from V and 9 bases from J, leaving 17 bases between. This CDR3 region has 14 residues. Germline CDR1 MNHEY, CDR2 SVGAGI. CDR3 DNA: TGTGCCAGCAGTCCCTCCGGCAGGGCCCGTGAGCAGTTCTTC. Encoded protein: CASSPSGRAREQFF.

This CDR3 reads CASSVREGAGEQYF. For the CDR3, the DNA is TGCGCCAGCAGTGTCCGCGAGGGGGCGGGCGAGCAGTACTTC. The rearrangement joins TRBV10-2 to TRBJ2-7; 7 bases map to TRBD1. The CDR3 contains 14 residues. V was clipped by 4 bases and J by 6 bases; unmatched bases: 9. CDR1 WSHSY and CDR2 SAAADI come from the germline V gene.

This clone was seen just once. CDR3 amino acids: CAISDTTQPGDEQYF. The CDR3 DNA sequence: TGTGCCATCAGCGACACGACCCAGCCCGGCGACGAGCAGTACTTC. The gene calls are TRBV10-3 and TRBJ2-7; unclear D gene. Germline V gene lookup returns CDR1 ENHRY and CDR2 SYGVKD. V shed 6 bases and J shed 5 bases, with 20 bases lying between them. The CDR3 runs 15 residues.

This clone occurred a few times. This sequence joins TRBV9 and TRBJ1-3; D is undetermined. This CDR3 has 12 residues. Germline V gene sequence: CDR1 SGDLS, CDR2 YYNGEE. V lost 3 bases and J 2 bases, leaving 3 bases between the germline ends. The chain's CDR3 is CASSEPGNTIYF. The CDR3 DNA reads as TGTGCCAGCAGCGAGCCTGGAAACACCATATATTTT.

This clone has only one observation. The chain joins TRBV6-5 to TRBJ1-1, with D perhaps matching TRBD1 (6 bases). From germline, CDR1 is MNHEY and CDR2 SVGAGI. This CDR3 has 15 amino acids. Trimming cost V 7 bases and J 0 bases, with 15 bases left between them. This chain's CDR3 is CASTYYRDLNTEAFF. Here the CDR3 DNA reads TGTGCCAGCACCTACTACAGGGACCTGAACACTGAAGCTTTCTTT.

This clone came up a few times. The genes are TRBV24-1 and TRBJ1-5, with unresolved D. This CDR3 comprises 15 residues. The germline CDR1 and CDR2 sequences are KGHDR and SFDVKD. Trimming removed 4 bases at V and 4 bases at J, with 13 bases between. The CDR3 DNA sequence: TGTGCCACCAGTGACTCGGACTTGCTAAATCAGCCCCAGCATTTT. Translation: CATSDSDLLNQPQHF.

J is TRBJ1-1 and V is TRBV6-5; a possible D gene is TRBD1 (5 bases). V gave up 6 bases and J gave up 7 bases, with 18 bases separating them. The CDR3 sequence is 14 residues long. Germline V lookup: CDR1 MNHEY, CDR2 SVGAGI. The CDR3 loop is CASRGLGRPGEAFF. In DNA form, the CDR3 reads TGTGCCAGCAGGGGATTGGGGCGCCCAGGTGAAGCTTTCTTT.

In this sample, this clone turned up once. V and J are TRBV28 and TRBJ2-7; D remains ambiguous. The V end was cut by 6 bases, the J end by 3 bases, with 9 bases between. The CDR3 is made up of 12 amino acids. Looked up from germline, CDR1 is MDHEN and CDR2 is SYDVKM. This CDR3 reads CASRQEHYEQYF. Written as DNA, the CDR3 is TGTGCCAGCAGGCAGGAACACTACGAGCAGTACTTC.

The J gene is TRBJ1-1, the V gene TRBV2; no clear D gene. The CDR3 has 14 amino acids. Germline CDR1 SNHLY, CDR2 FYNNEI. V was pared by 10 bases and J by 4 bases, with 19 bases between. CDR3 amino acids: CATIPEEGSTEAFF. The CDR3 DNA sequence: TGTGCCACCATTCCAGAGGAGGGCTCCACTGAAGCTTTCTTT.

The chain has TRBV19 and TRBJ2-2, with 9 bases lining up with TRBD1. Per the germline V gene, CDR1 is LNHDA and CDR2 is SQIVND (reference sequence). This CDR3 has 14 residues. Germline trimming cut 9 bases from V and 3 bases from J; bases unmatched to any gene: 5. For the CDR3, the DNA is TGTGCCAGCGGACAGGGGATTTACACCGGGGAGCTGTTTTTT. As protein: CASGQGIYTGELFF.